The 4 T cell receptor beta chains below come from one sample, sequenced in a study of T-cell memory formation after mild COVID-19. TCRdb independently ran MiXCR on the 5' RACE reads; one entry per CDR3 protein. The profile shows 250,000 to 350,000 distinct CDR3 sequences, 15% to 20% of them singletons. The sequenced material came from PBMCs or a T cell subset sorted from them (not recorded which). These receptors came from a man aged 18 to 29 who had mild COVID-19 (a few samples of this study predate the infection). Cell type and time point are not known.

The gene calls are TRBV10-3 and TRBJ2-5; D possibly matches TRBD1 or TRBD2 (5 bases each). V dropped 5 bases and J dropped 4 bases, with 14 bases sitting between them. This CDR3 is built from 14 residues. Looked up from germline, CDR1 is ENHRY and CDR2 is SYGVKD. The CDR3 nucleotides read TGTGCCATCAGTAAACCCGGGACCGGAGAGACCCAGTACTTC. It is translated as CAISKPGTGETQYF.

DNA of the CDR3: TGTGCCAGCACCGTAAGAAGGATAAACACTGAAGCTTTCTTT. As protein: CASTVRRINTEAFF. The rearrangement uses TRBV12-3 or TRBV12-4 and TRBJ1-1; D is ambiguous. The CDR3 runs to 14 residues. V lost 7 bases and J 2 bases, leaving 14 bases between the germline ends.

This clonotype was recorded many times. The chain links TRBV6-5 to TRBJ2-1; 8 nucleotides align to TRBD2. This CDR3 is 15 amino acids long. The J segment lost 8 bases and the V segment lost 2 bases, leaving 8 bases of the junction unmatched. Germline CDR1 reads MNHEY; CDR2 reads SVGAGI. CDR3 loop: CASSYAHGGVDEQFF. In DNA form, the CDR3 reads TGTGCCAGCAGTTACGCCCACGGGGGGGTCGATGAGCAGTTCTTC.

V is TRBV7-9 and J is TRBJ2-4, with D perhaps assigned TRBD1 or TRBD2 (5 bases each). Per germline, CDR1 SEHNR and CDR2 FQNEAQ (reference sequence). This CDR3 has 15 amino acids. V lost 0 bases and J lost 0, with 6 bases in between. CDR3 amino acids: CASSLAGTAKNIQYF. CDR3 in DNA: TGTGCCAGCAGCTTAGCAGGGACAGCCAAAAACATTCAGTACTTC.